These 9 T cell receptor beta chains originate from one sample sequenced in a study of CD8 T cells in Susac syndrome. The RNA input was roughly 0.45 to 1 ug, and it was reverse transcribed with random hexamers. MiXCR, run by TCRdb on the immunoSEQ multiplex PCR reads, gives a single entry per CDR3 protein. The table has 400,000 or so distinct CDR3 sequences, 85% to 90% seen once. The sequenced sample was CD8+ T cells from PBMCs. The receptor source for this set is a human donor with multiple sclerosis.

This clonotype was counted only a few times. The chain recombines TRBV4-2 with TRBJ2-3; 7 positions agree with TRBD1. Germline V gives CDR1 LGHNA, CDR2 YNFKEQ. V lost 0 bases, J lost 0 bases, and 0 bases stayed unmatched. The CDR3 consists of 15 residues. CDR3: CASSQDRGSTDTQYF. The CDR3, as DNA: TGTGCCAGCAGCCAAGACAGGGGGAGCACAGATACGCAGTATTTT.

The CDR3 region has the DNA TGCAGCAGCACAGGGTTAAACACTGAAGCTTTCTTT. Its translation is CSSTGLNTEAFF. The chain recombines TRBV29-1 with TRBJ1-1, with D perhaps matching TRBD1 (6 bases). The CDR3 is made up of 12 amino acids. V was shortened by 8 bases and J by 2 bases, with 12 bases between the two germline ends. Germline CDR1 is SQVTM and CDR2 is ANQGSEA.

Turning to this clonotype: This is likely a read error, given that the CDR3 carries no conserved phenylalanine or tryptophan at its end. V usage is TRBV7-9 and J usage is TRBJ2-5; 10 bases are a match to TRBD1. The ends lost 3 bases at V and 5 bases at J; junction bases unmatched: 6. The V gene's germline CDR1 is SEHNR and CDR2 FQNEAQ (reference sequence). This CDR3 has 15 residues. The CDR3 region is CASSFGTGEDETQYL. Here the CDR3 DNA reads TGTGCCAGCAGCTTCGGGACAGGGGAAGATGAGACCCAGTACCTC.

A few counts support this clonotype. CDR3 in amino acids: CASSQAWSDNYGYTF. As DNA, the CDR3 is TGCGCCAGCAGCCAAGCTTGGTCAGACAACTATGGCTACACCTTC. The chain has TRBV4-1 and TRBJ1-2; D gene uncertain. V was cut by 1 base and J by 2 bases, with 11 bases left in between. From germline, CDR1 is MGHRA and CDR2 YSYEKL. CDR3 length: 15 amino acids.

The genes are TRBV5-1 and TRBJ2-1; 9 nucleotides line up with TRBD1. Germline values: CDR1 SGHRS, CDR2 YFSETQ. The CDR3 loop spans 20 amino acids. The junction had 21 bases not matched to a gene; V was cut back by 5 bases and J by 3 bases. The CDR3 bases are TGCGCCAGCAGTTTCCCCCGGGACAGGGAGACTAGGGGCCACTACAATGAGCAGTTCTTC. Its protein is CASSFPRDRETRGHYNEQFF.

This chain connects TRBV11-1 to TRBJ2-2, with 9 bases matching TRBD2. Germline-derived CDR1 and CDR2 are SGHAT and FQDESV (reference sequence). The trim removed 2 bases at V and 2 bases at J, leaving 6 bases unmatched. CDR3 length equals 17 residues. This CDR3 is CASSLSLAGHNTGELFF. For the CDR3, the DNA is TGTGCCAGCAGCTTATCCCTAGCGGGGCACAACACCGGGGAGCTGTTTTTT.

The chain combines TRBV7-9 with TRBJ2-1; 7 positions match TRBD1. This CDR3 comprises 14 residues. The junction had 6 bases not matched to a gene; V was cut back by 5 bases and J by 5 bases. The germline CDR1 and CDR2 sequences are SEHNR and FQNEAQ (reference sequence). The CDR3 DNA reads TGTGCCAGCAGCACAGCCGACAGGGACAATGAGCAGTTCTTC. Encoded protein: CASSTADRDNEQFF.

This clonotype was observed once. The V and J genes are TRBV30 and TRBJ1-5; 7 bases fit TRBD1. CDR1 and CDR2 from the germline V gene are GTSNPN and SVGIG (reference sequence). V was clipped by 1 base and J by 1 base; unmatched bases: 4. The CDR3 is 15 amino acids. The CDR3: CAWSEETGSNQPQHF. Here the CDR3 DNA reads TGTGCCTGGAGTGAGGAGACAGGGAGCAATCAGCCCCAGCATTTT.

The chain employs TRBV20-1 and TRBJ2-1; D not certain. Trimming cost V 1 base and J 3 bases, with 13 bases left between them. The CDR3 runs 15 residues. The germline CDR1 and CDR2 sequences are DFQATT and SNEGSKA (reference sequence). The CDR3 DNA reads TGCAGTGCTAGAGTGATAAGGGCAGACTACAATGAGCAGTTCTTC. It translates to CSARVIRADYNEQFF.